This T cell receptor (beta chain) was documented in a study of blood T cells in healthy people across ages. Study findings and constraints: CMV infection status of these donors was not known.

The second PCR ran roughly 6 to 11 cycles with a sample-barcoded 5' primer and J-beta primers. Each CDR3 protein gets one entry after TCRdb re-called the 5' RACE reads with MiXCR. The table shows 1.5 million to 2 million distinct CDR3 sequences, with roughly 30% occurring only once. Comment on this clonotype: What it binds is unknown.

Trimming removed 3 bases from V and 1 base from J, with 12 bases in between. The CDR3 has 16 residues. In germline, CDR1 is KGHSH, CDR2 LQKENI. The origin of this receptor is a woman aged 25 to 39 in good health. The sequencing sample was made of blood. V gene TRBV18 combines with J gene TRBJ2-2; D possibly corresponds to TRBD2 (6 bases). The CDR3 sequence: CASSPGSPVNTGELFF. DNA for the CDR3: TGTGCCAGCTCACCCGGGAGTCCGGTGAACACCGGGGAGCTGTTTTTT.